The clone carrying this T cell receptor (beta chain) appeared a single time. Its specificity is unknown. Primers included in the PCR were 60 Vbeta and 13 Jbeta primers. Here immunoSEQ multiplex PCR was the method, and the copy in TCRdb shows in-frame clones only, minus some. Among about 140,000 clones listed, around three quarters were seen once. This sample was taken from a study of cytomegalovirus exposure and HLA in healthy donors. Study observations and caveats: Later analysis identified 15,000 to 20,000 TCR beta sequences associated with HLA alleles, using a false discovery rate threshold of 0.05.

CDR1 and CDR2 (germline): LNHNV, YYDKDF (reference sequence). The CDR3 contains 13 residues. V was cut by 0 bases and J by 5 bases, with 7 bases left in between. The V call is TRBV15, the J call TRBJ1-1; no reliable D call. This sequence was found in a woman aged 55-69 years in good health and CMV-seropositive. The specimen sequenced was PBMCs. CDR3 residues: CATSRDPITEAFF. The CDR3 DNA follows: TGTGCCACCAGCAGAGATCCTATAACTGAAGCTTTCTTT. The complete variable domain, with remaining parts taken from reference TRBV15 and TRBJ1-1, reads DAMVIQNPRYQVTQFGKPVTLSCSQTLNHNVMYWYQQKSSQAPKLLFHYYDKDFNNEADTPDNFQSRRPNTSFCFLDIRSPGLGDTAMYLCATSRDPITEAFFGQGTRLTVV.